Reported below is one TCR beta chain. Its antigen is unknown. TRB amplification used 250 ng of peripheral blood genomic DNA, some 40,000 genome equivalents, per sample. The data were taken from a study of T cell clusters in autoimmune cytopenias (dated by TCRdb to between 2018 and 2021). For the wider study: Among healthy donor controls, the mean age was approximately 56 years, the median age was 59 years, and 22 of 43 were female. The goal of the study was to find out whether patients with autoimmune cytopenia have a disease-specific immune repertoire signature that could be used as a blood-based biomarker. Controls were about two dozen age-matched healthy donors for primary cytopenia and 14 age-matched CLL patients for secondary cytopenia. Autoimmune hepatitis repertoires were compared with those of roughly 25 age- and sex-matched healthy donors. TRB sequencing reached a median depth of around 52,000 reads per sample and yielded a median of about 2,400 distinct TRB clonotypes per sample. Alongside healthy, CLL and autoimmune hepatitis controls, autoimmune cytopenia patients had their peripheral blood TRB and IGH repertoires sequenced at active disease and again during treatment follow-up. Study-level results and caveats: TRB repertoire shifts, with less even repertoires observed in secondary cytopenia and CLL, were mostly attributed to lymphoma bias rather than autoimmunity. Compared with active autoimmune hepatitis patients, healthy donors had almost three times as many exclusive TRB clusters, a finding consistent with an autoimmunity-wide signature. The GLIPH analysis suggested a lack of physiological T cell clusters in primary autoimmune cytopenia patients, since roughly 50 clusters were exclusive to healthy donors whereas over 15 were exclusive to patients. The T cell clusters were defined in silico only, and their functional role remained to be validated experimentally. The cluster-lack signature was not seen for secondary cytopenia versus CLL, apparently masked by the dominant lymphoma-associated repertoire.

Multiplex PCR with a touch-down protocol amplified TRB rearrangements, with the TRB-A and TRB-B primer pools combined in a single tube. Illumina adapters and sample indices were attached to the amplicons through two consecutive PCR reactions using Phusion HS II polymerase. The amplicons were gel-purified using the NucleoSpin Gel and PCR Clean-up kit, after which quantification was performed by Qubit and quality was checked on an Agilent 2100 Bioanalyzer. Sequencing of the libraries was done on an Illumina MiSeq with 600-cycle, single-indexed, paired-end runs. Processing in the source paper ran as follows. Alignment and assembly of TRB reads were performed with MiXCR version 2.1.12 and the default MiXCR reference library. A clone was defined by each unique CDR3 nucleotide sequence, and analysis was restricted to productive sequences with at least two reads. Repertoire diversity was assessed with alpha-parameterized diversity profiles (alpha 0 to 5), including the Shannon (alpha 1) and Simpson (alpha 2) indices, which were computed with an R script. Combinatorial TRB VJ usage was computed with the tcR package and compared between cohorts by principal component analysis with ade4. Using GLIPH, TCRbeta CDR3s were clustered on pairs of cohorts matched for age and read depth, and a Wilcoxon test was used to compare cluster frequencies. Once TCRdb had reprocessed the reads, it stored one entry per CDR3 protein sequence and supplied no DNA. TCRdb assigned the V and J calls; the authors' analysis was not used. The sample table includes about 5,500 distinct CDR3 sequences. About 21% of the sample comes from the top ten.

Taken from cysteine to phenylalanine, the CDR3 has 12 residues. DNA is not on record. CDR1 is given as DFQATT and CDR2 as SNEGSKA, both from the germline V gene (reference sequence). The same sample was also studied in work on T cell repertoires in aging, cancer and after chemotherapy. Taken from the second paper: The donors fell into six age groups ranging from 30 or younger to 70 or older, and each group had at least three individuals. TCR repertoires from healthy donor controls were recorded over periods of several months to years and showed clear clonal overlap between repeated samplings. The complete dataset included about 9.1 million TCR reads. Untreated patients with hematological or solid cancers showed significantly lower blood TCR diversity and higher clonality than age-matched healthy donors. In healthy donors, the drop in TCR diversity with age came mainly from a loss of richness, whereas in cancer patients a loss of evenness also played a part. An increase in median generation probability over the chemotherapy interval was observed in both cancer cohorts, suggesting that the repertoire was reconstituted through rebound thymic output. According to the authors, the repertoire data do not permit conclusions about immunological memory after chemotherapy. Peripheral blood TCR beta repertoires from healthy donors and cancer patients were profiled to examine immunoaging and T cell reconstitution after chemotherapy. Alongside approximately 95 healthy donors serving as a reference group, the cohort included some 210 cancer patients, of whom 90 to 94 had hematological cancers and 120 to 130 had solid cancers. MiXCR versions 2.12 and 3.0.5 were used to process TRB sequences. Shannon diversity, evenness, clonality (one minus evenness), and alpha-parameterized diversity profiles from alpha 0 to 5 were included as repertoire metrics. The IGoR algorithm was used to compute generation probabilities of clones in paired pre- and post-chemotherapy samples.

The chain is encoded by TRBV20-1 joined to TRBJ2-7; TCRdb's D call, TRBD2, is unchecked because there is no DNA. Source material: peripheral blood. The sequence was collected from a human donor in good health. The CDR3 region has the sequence CSARDLAEGQYF.